This TCR beta chain came from a study of T-cell memory formation after mild COVID-19. Overall study findings and caveats: The CD4+ clones that contracted clustered mainly within CM and EM, and the CD8+ clones concentrated in EMRA. Some responding clones appeared in pre-infection memory, suggesting cross-reactive memory joined. Clones that shrank (day 15 to 85) were balanced CD4/CD8, whereas later expanders leaned CD4+.

TCRdb used MiXCR to reprocess the 5' RACE reads, holding one entry per CDR3 protein. In the table there are 450,000 to 650,000 distinct CDR3 sequences, more than 15% of which are singletons. With respect to this clonotype: Its antigen is unidentified.

CDR3 length equals 13 residues. Germline CDR1 is SQVTM and CDR2 is ANQGSEA. Trimming took off 4 bases at V and 1 base at J, with 11 bases between the two ends. This chain joins TRBV29-1 and TRBJ2-7; a weak D match, TRBD1 (5 bases). The sequenced sample was PBMCs or a T cell subset sorted from them (not recorded which). The source of this sequence is an adult woman who had mild COVID-19 (a few samples of this study predate the infection). Cell type and time point are not known. CDR3 in DNA: TGCAGCGTTGCCCCGACAGTTTCCTACGAGCAGTACTTC. This gives the protein CSVAPTVSYEQYF.